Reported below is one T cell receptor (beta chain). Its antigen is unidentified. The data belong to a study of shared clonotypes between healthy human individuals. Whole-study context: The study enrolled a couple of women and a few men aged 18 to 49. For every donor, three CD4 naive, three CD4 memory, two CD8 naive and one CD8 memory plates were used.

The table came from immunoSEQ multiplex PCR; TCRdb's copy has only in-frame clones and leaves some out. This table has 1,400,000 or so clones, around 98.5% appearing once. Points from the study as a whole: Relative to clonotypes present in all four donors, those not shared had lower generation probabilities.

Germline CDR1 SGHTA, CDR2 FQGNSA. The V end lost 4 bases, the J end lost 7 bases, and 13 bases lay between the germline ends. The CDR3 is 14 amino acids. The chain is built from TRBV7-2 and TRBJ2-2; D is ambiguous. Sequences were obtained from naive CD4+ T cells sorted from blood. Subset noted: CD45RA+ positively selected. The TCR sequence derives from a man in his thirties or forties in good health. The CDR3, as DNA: TGTGCCAGCAGCTCAGCCCCCCGACTCGGGGAGCTGTTTTTT. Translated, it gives CASSSAPRLGELFF.